These 12 T cell receptor beta chains share one sample of origin, sequenced in a study of CD8 T cells in ankylosing spondylitis. General observations from the study: It appeared that ankylosing spondylitis blood was characterized by a TCR beta motif of about 8 highly homologous variants.

TCRdb re-called the 5' RACE reads through MiXCR, storing one row per CDR3 protein. The table includes around 540,000 distinct CDR3 sequences, 12% detected once. Their recognized antigens are unknown. Sequencing input: blood, either unsorted or a sorted T cell fraction (not recorded which). The receptors stem from a male donor with ankylosing spondylitis.

This clonotype was found a few times. This chain links TRBV7-8 with TRBJ2-2, with 9 bases matching TRBD1. The V gene end was trimmed by 6 bases and the J gene end by 5 bases; junction bases not matched to a gene: 7. This CDR3 has 15 residues. Germline V gives CDR1 SGHVS, CDR2 FQNEAQ. CDR3 DNA sequence: TGTGCCAGCAGGCGAACAGGGGGCGGGACCGGGGAGCTGTTTTTT. Its translation: CASRRTGGGTGELFF. The complete variable domain, with remaining parts taken from reference TRBV7-8 and TRBJ2-2, reads GAGVSQSPRYKVAKRGQDVALRCDPISGHVSLFWYQQALGQGPEFLTYFQNEAQLDKSGLPSDRFFAERPEGSVSTLKIQRTQQEDSAVYLCASRRTGGGTGELFFGEGSRLTVL.

This clonotype showed up many times. V usage is TRBV7-2 and J usage is TRBJ2-3; TRBD2 aligns across 8 bases. CDR3 length: 14 residues. CDR1 is SGHTA and CDR2 is FQGNSA in the germline V gene. V was pared by 6 bases and J by 6 bases, with 8 bases of the junction left unmatched. The CDR3 region is CASSRRAGADTQYF. The CDR3 bases are TGTGCCAGCAGTCGTAGAGCGGGAGCGGATACGCAGTATTTT.

This clonotype was observed many times. The chain combines TRBV7-9 with TRBJ1-1; D ambiguous. The germline gives CDR1 SEHNR, CDR2 FQNEAQ (reference sequence). V lost 6 bases to trimming and J lost 1 base, with 9 bases between them. The length of the CDR3 is 13 residues. CDR3 residues: CASSRYGNTEAFF. CDR3 sequence (DNA): TGTGCCAGCAGTCGTTACGGGAACACTGAAGCTTTCTTT.

J is TRBJ1-1 and V is TRBV20-1; no firm D call. V was shortened by 5 bases and J by 5 bases, with 15 bases between the two germline ends. The germline CDR1 and CDR2 sequences are DFQATT and SNEGSKA (reference sequence). The CDR3 contains 13 residues. The CDR3 loop is CSAGIGERTEAFF. The CDR3 region has the DNA TGCAGTGCTGGGATTGGGGAAAGGACTGAAGCTTTCTTT.

This clonotype occurred a few times. The rearrangement uses TRBV11-2 and TRBJ2-7; D unresolved. The CDR3 contains 11 residues. The germline V gene encodes CDR1 SGHAT and CDR2 FQNNGV. V was trimmed by 5 bases and J by 6 bases, leaving 8 bases between them. The CDR3 DNA follows: TGTGCCAGCAGCCACGGTCGCGAGCAGTACGTC. Translation gives CASSHGREQYV.

CDR3 DNA sequence: TGCAGTGCTAGTCGGGGGGACCCCTACGAGCAGTACTTC. This gives the protein CSASRGDPYEQYF. This chain connects TRBV20-1 to TRBJ2-7, with 7 bases identical to TRBD2. V was pared by 3 bases and J by 2 bases, with 4 bases of the junction left unmatched. This CDR3 comprises 13 residues. CDR1 is DFQATT and CDR2 is SNEGSKA in the germline V gene (reference sequence).

In this sample, this clonotype turned up many times. V and J are TRBV27 and TRBJ1-5, with no clear D. In germline, CDR1 is MNHEY, CDR2 SMNVEV (reference sequence). The CDR3 spans 12 residues. The V gene lost 5 bases and the J gene lost 7 bases, with 9 bases spanning the gap. The CDR3 DNA reads as TGTGCCAGCAGTCCCATTGGACAGCCCCAGCATTTT. Encoded protein: CASSPIGQPQHF.

This clonotype was seen a handful of times. CDR3 DNA: TGTGCCAGCAGTGAATATGTGGGAGGTGGCTACACCTTC. It encodes CASSEYVGGGYTF. The chain combines TRBV6-1 with TRBJ1-2; unclear D gene. CDR1 MNHNS and CDR2 SASEGT come from the germline V gene. Trimming shortened V by 2 bases and J by 7 bases, and 11 bases separated the two germline ends. The CDR3 totals 13 residues.

This clonotype has only a few counts. The chain uses TRBV5-1 and TRBJ1-2; D remains ambiguous. Germline V gives CDR1 SGHRS, CDR2 YFSETQ. The CDR3 sequence is 15 residues long. Trimming took 5 bases from V and 0 from J, leaving 14 bases between them. CDR3 residues: CASRKEVGSNYGYTF. The CDR3 DNA reads as TGCGCCAGCAGAAAAGAGGTGGGATCTAACTATGGCTACACCTTC.

In its sample, this clonotype was seen a few times. The rearrangement joins TRBV7-2 to TRBJ1-3; D remains ambiguous. With 1 base removed from V and 4 bases from J, the gap between germline ends came to 14 bases. Germline-derived CDR1 and CDR2 are SGHTA and FQGNSA. This CDR3 is built from 16 residues. Here the CDR3 DNA reads TGTGCCAGCAGCTTAGGTCTCGGGTCTTGGGGAAACACCATATATTTT. Its protein is CASSLGLGSWGNTIYF.

This clonotype was picked up a small number of times. V usage is TRBV12-3 or TRBV12-4 and J usage is TRBJ1-1, with 8 bases that match TRBD1. The CDR3 runs 14 residues. V was pared by 4 bases and J by 4 bases, with 5 bases of the junction left unmatched. This CDR3 is CASSSGRGLTEAFF. CDR3 DNA: TGTGCCAGCAGTTCAGGCAGGGGGCTCACTGAAGCTTTCTTT.

This clonotype was detected only a few times. This chain joins TRBV6-6 and TRBJ1-2, with D perhaps TRBD1 (5 bases). This CDR3 region has 13 residues. The germline V gene encodes CDR1 MNHNY and CDR2 SVGAGI (reference sequence). The V end lost 0 bases, the J end lost 8 bases, and 10 bases lay between the germline ends. The CDR3 protein is CASSYSRDFGYTF. CDR3 DNA: TGTGCCAGCAGTTACTCCAGGGATTTCGGCTACACCTTC.